This entry is about one T cell receptor beta chain. It lacks a known antigen. No qualities accompany the bases; no much larger clone lies one base away. These data are taken from a study of blood T cell repertoires in COVID-19 (dated by TCRdb to 2020 to 2021). For the wider study: Collaborator samples came from the United States, Italy and Spain and covered acute and convalescent phases of COVID-19. The material from the prospective study consisted of cDNA or gDNA derived from T cells, B-cell-depleted T cells, or PBMCs. Subjects who had been exposed to COVID-19, were actively infected with it, or had recovered from it provided the deeply sampled blood TCRbeta repertoires that made up the dataset. The repertoires were released in a freely available public database meant as a resource for research on the immune response to SARS-CoV-2. The samples were drawn from two sources: the first 160 participants of the ongoing ImmuneRACE study, and 1,254 subjects contributed by 6 global collaborators. Sample metadata almost always included a de-identified subject ID, COVID-19 status, age in years and sex. HLA class I and class II types, where available, came from metadata supplied by the sample provider rather than from assay-based typing.

Enrolling through a virtual design, the prospective study's participants ranged in age from roughly 18 to 90 years and lived across approximately 25 United States geographic areas. In the prospective study, cohorts were assigned on the basis of participant-reported clinical history obtained from a screening survey and a study questionnaire. ImmuneRACE Cohort 3 recovered participants were defined by two consecutive negative NP/OP PCR tests, healthcare professional clearance, or symptom resolution. In the prospective study, whole blood, serum and a nasopharyngeal or oropharyngeal swab were collected from each participant by mobile phlebotomists. Prospective study participants could optionally give additional blood draws and questionnaires over an approximately 2-month period. Blood samples from the prospective study were shipped frozen or at room temperature prior to DNA extraction. Study-wide conclusions, independent of this receptor: How much clinical and demographic metadata was included differed by source and by participant, and the metadata was provided uncurated.

There are 11 amino acids in the CDR3, from cysteine to phenylalanine inclusive. The CDR3 DNA has 33 bases and is translated from base 1. In the germline V gene, CDR1 corresponds to MNHEY and CDR2 to SVGEGT. V drops 6 bases and J drops 8 bases, leaving 10 bases in between. The immunoSEQ Assay, a bias-controlled multiplex PCR, was used to amplify TCRbeta CDR3 regions from genomic DNA. The study's own analysis went as follows. Nucleated cell counts per sample were estimated from amplification of reference gene primers within the assay. Sequence reads were collapsed and filtered to measure the absolute abundance of every unique TCRbeta CDR3 rearrangement. For each sample, productive Simpson clonality was calculated by taking the square root of Simpson's diversity index across productive rearrangements. TCRdb took over this immuneACCESS table, retaining in-frame rearrangements with V and J assigned. Such tables are incomplete; in checked studies, under half of the missing clones stem from an unresolved V gene, and the remainder is unexplained. The D gene and trimming were derived from the DNA, and the V and J assignments and clone size from that table. This sample lists under 350,000 clones; roughly nine tenths were detected once. The biggest ten clones account for under 2.5% of the sample.

The TCR originated in a woman aged 60-70 years who had recovered from COVID-19. Rearrangement joined TRBV6-2 or TRBV6-3 to TRBJ1-2; too little of a D gene remains to name it. Sequenced material: PBMCs or T cells enriched from blood (not recorded which). Here is the DNA: TGTGCCAGCAGCCTGTCGCGAGGCTACACCTTC. This codes for CASSLSRGYTF.